The clone carrying this TCR beta chain was observed a single time. One junction end does not reproduce the germline sequence, and a read error may be involved. Everyone who took part was about 18 to 90 years old, and they came from 24 US areas. Per the study methods: Estimated nucleated cell counts came from reference gene primer amplification. Assay: immunoSEQ multiplex PCR; the TCRdb copy retains only in-frame clones and omits some. The V and J calls and the clone size are those of that table, but D and trimming were determined from the DNA. Among under 150,000 clones, 84% were seen once, and the ten largest hold approximately 5.7%. This sample was taken from a study of blood T cell repertoires in COVID-19. Study-wide background: Some COVID-19 samples were acute and others convalescent; all came from the United States, Italy and Spain.

Germline V gene data show CDR1 as SSHAT and CDR2 as FNYEAQ (reference sequence). The CDR3 consists of 15 residues. Specimen: PBMCs or T cells enriched from blood (not recorded which). This sequence originates from a woman between 45 and 60 years old who had been exposed to COVID-19. This chain links TRBV7-7 with TRBJ2-2; D may be TRBD2 (5 bases). Written as DNA, the CDR3 is TGTGCTAGCAGTCGGGGTTCCCAGAACACCGGGGAGCTGTTTTTT. This translates into CASSRGSQNTGELFF.